The rows below give T cell receptor beta chains drawn from one sample of a study of blood T cell repertoires in COVID-19. TCRdb keeps only in-frame clones here, not all; method: immunoSEQ multiplex PCR. The table shows around 160,000 clones, with approximately 90% occurring only once. Specimen: peripheral blood. These receptor sequences come from a man aged 18-30 years with acute or convalescent COVID-19. CDR3s include the opening cysteine and the closing phenylalanine or tryptophan. A D gene is named only where the DNA matches it firmly. The size entry is marked missing in some rows and otherwise reads once, few, many or a size class.

clone size,D gene,J gene,V gene,CDR3 DNA,CDR3 protein
-,TRBD1,TRBJ2-3,TRBV5-4,TGTGCCAGCAGCCTTGGACAGGCAAATACGCAGTATTTT,CASSLGQANTQYF
-,TRBD1,TRBJ1-1,TRBV18,TGTGCCAGCTCACCACCCGGGACAGGGAATACTGAAGCTTTCTTT,CASSPPGTGNTEAFF
-,-,TRBJ1-2,TRBV27,TGTGCCAGCAGTGGTCACGGTCCTAACTATGGCTACACCTTC,CASSGHGPNYGYTF
-,-,TRBJ1-1,TRBV5-5,TGTGCCAGCAGCTTCACAGGGACCATTGAAGCTTTCTTT,CASSFTGTIEAFF
-,-,TRBJ2-7,TRBV6-1,TGTGCCAGCAGTGAAGGCCAGGTCTACGAGCAGTACTTC,CASSEGQVYEQYF
-,-,TRBJ2-3,TRBV19,TGTGCCAGTAGTATAGTAGCTCACAGGGTAACAGATACGCAGTATTTT,CASSIVAHRVTDTQYF
once,-,TRBJ1-1,TRBV3-1/TRBV3-2,TGTGCCAGCAGCCGGGACACCCTACTGAGAACTGAAGCTTTCTTT,CASSRDTLLRTEAFF
once,TRBD1,TRBJ2-2,TRBV4-2,TGTGCCAGCAGCCAAGATCGGGGACAGGGGCGGACCGGGGAGCTGTTTTTT,CASSQDRGQGRTGELFF
-,-,TRBJ1-4,TRBV6-5,TGTGCCAGCAGTTACTTCAGACAGGAAAATGAAAAACTGTTTTTT,CASSYFRQENEKLFF
-,TRBD1,TRBJ1-3,TRBV18,TGTGCCAGCTCACCCTGGACAGGGGATGTGTCTGGAAACACCATATATTTT,CASSPWTGDVSGNTIYF
-,-,TRBJ2-5,TRBV4-2,TGTGCCAGCAGCCAAGAGCAACTAGGGCAAGAGACCCAGTACTTC,CASSQEQLGQETQYF
-,-,TRBJ1-2,TRBV6-5,TGTGCCAGCAGTCACACCACAGCCTATGGCTACACCTTC,CASSHTTAYGYTF
-,TRBD1,TRBJ1-2,TRBV7-2,TGTGCCAGCAGCTCCCGGGACAGGGACTATGGCTACACCTTC,CASSSRDRDYGYTF
-,-,TRBJ2-5,TRBV29-1,TGCAGCGCGTTCGAGGGGGGGTACCAAGAGACCCAGTACTTC,CSAFEGGYQETQYF
-,TRBD2,TRBJ2-7,TRBV6-6,TGTGCCAGCAGTTATGAGGCGGGAGGGCTCTACGAGCAGTACTTC,CASSYEAGGLYEQYF
-,-,TRBJ1-1,TRBV7-9,TGTGCCAGCAGCTTAACCCCGGGGTTGCGCACTGAAGCTTTCTTT,CASSLTPGLRTEAFF
-,TRBD2,TRBJ2-1,TRBV6-2/TRBV6-3,TGTGCCAGCAGTCCCCCAAGCGGGAGAGGGTCCTACAATGAGCAGTTCTTC,CASSPPSGRGSYNEQFF
few,-,TRBJ1-1,TRBV6-5,TGTGCCAGCACCCCAGGGTCTCGGGGAGGTCAAGCTTTCTTT,CASTPGSRGGQAFF
-,TRBD1,TRBJ2-2,TRBV6-6,TGTGCCAGCAGCCCAGGACAGGGCGGCGGGGAGCTGTTTTTT,CASSPGQGGGELFF
-,-,TRBJ2-1,TRBV24-1,TGTGCCACCAGTGATTTGGGACAGGAGGGTAGGCAGTTCTTC,CATSDLGQEGRQFF